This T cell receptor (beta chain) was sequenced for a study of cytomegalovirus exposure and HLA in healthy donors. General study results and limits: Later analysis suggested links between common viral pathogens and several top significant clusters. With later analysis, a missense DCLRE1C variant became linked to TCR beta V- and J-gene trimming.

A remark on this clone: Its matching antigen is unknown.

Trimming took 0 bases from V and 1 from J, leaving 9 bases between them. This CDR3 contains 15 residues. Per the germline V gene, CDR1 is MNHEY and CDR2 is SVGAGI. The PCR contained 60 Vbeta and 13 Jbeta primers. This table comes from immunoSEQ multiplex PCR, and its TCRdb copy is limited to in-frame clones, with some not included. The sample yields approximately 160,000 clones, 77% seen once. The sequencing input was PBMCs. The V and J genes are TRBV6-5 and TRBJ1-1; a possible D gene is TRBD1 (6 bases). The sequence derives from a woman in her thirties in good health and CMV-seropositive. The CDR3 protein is CASSYSTTGNTEAFF. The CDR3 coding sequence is TGTGCCAGCAGTTACTCGACGACAGGGAACACTGAAGCTTTCTTT.